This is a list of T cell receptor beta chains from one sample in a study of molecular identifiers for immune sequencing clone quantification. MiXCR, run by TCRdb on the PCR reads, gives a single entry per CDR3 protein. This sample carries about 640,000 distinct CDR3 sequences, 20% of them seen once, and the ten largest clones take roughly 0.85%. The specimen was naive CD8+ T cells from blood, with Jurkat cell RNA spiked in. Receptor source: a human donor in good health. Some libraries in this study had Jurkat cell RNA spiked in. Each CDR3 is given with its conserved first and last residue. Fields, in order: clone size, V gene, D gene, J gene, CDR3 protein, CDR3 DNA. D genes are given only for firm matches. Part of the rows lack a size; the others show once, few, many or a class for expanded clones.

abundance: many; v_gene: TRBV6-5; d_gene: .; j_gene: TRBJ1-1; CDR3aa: CASILWPEAFF; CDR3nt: TGTGCCAGCATATTGTGGCCTGAAGCTTTCTTT
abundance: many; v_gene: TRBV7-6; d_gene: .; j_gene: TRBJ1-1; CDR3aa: CASRLGGHTEAFF; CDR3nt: TGTGCCAGCAGGCTCGGGGGACACACTGAAGCTTTCTTT
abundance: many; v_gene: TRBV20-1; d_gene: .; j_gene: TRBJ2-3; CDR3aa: CSAPDEDRHTDTQYF; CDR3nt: TGCAGTGCTCCAGATGAGGACAGACACACAGATACGCAGTATTTT
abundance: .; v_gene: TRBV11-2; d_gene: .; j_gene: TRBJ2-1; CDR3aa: CASSLHEGRPEFF; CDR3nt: TGTGCCAGCAGCTTACATGAGGGTCGTCCGGAATTCTTC
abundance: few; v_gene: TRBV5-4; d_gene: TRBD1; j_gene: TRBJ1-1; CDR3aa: CASSSQGEGTEAFF; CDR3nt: TGTGCCAGCAGTTCCCAGGGGGAGGGCACTGAAGCTTTCTTT
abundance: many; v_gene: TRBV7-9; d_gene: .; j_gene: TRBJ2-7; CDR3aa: CASSFLSYEQYF; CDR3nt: TGTGCCAGCAGCTTCTTATCCTACGAGCAGTACTTC
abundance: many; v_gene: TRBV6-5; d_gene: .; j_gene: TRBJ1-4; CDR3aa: CASSYDRYFNEKLFF; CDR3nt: TGTGCCAGCAGTTACGACAGATACTTTAATGAAAAACTGTTTTTT
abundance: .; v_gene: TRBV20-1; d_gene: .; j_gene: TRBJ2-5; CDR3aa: CSARGGYQETQYF; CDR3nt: TGCAGTGCTAGAGGCGGTTACCAAGAGACCCAGTACTTC
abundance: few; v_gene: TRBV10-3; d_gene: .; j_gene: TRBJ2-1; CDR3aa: CAISNELELVYNEQFF; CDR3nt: TGTGCCATCAGCAACGAGCTGGAGCTTGTCTACAATGAGCAGTTCTTC
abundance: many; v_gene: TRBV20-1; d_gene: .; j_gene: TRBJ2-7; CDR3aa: CSAKHSREQYF; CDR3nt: TGCAGTGCTAAACACAGCCGCGAGCAGTACTTC
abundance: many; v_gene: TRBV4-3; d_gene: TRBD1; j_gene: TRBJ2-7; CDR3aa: CASSLSRDRGRYEQYF; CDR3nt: TGCGCCAGCAGTCTATCCCGGGACAGGGGTCGCTACGAGCAGTACTTC
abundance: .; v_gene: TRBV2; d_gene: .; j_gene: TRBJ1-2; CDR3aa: CASSEVEVNYGYTF; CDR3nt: TGTGCCAGCAGTGAAGTGGAGGTTAACTATGGCTACACCTTC
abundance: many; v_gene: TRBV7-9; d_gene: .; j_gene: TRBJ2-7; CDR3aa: CASSPNRDEQYF; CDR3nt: TGTGCCAGCAGCCCAAACAGGGACGAGCAGTACTTC
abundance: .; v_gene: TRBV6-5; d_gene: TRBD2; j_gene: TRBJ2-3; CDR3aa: CASSYTLPGTSGGVTDTQYF; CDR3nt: TGTGCCAGCAGTTACACGTTACCAGGGACTAGCGGGGGGGTTACAGATACGCAGTATTTT
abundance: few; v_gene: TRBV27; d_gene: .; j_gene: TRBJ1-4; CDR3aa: CASSLGGPQGPNEKLFF; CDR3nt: TGTGCCAGCAGTTTAGGTGGCCCCCAGGGACCTAATGAAAAACTGTTTTTT
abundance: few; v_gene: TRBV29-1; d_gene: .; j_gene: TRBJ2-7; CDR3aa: CSVAASSSYEQYF; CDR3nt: TGCAGCGTTGCGGCGTCGAGCTCCTACGAGCAGTACTTC
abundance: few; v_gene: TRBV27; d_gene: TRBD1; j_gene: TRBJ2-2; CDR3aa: CASSLLQGNRGTGELFF; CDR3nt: TGTGCCAGCAGTTTACTACAGGGAAACAGGGGCACCGGGGAGCTGTTTTTT
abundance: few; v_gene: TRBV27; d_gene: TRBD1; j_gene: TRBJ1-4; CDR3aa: CASSRGTVGGGVNEKLFF; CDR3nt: TGTGCCAGCAGTCGCGGGACAGTTGGGGGGGGGGTCAATGAAAAACTGTTTTTT
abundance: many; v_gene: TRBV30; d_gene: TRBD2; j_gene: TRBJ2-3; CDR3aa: CAWSVGGGAADTQYF; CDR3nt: TGTGCCTGGAGTGTAGGCGGGGGGGCAGCAGATACGCAGTATTTT
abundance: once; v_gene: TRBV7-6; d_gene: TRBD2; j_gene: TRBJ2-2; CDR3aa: CASSLVSGVESTGELFF; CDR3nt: TGTGCCAGCAGCTTAGTTAGCGGGGTGGAAAGCACCGGGGAGCTGTTTTTT
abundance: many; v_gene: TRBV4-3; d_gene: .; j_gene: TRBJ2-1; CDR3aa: CASSQARYNEQFF; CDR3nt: TGCGCCAGCAGCCAAGCTCGGTACAATGAGCAGTTCTTC
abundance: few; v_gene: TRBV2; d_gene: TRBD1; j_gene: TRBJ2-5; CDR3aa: CASSAFRDSNQETQYF; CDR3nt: TGTGCCAGCAGTGCTTTCCGGGACAGTAACCAAGAGACCCAGTACTTC
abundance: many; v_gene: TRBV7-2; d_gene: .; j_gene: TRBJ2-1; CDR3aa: CASSLGLGRSSYNEQFF; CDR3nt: TGTGCCAGCAGCTTAGGACTCGGTCGGAGCTCCTACAATGAGCAGTTCTTC
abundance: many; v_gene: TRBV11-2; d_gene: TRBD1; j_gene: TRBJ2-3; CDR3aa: CASSPRTGLTDTQYF; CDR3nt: TGTGCCAGCAGCCCCCGGACAGGGTTGACAGATACGCAGTATTTT
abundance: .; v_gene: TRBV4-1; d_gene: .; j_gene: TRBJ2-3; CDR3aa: CASSQDVWGSADTQYF; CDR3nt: TGCGCCAGCAGCCAAGACGTATGGGGGAGTGCAGATACGCAGTATTTT
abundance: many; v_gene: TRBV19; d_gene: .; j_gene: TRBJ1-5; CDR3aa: CASSPGVGNQPQHF; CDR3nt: TGTGCCAGCAGTCCCGGCGTTGGCAATCAGCCCCAGCATTTT
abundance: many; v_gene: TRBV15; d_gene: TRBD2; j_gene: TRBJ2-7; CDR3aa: CATSSEPGLSYEQYF; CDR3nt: TGTGCCACCAGCAGTGAACCGGGACTATCCTACGAGCAGTACTTC
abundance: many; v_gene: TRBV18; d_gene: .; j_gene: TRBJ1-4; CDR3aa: CASSPQGTPATNEKLFF; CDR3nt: TGTGCCAGCTCACCACAGGGAACGCCGGCAACTAATGAAAAACTGTTTTTT
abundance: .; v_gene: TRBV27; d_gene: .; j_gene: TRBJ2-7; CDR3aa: CASSFKWMYEQYF; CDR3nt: TGTGCCAGCAGTTTCAAGTGGATGTACGAGCAGTACTTC
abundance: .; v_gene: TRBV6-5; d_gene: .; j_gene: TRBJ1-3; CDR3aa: CASSINSGQIGNTIYF; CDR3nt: TGTGCCAGCAGCATTAACTCCGGACAGATAGGAAACACCATATATTTT
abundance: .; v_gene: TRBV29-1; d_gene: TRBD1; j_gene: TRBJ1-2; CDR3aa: CSVQQGGGGYTF; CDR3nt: TGCAGCGTTCAACAGGGGGGTGGTGGCTACACCTTC